One and the same sample provided the 22 T cell receptor beta chains below, sequenced in a study of T cell responses to AZD1222 COVID-19 vaccine (dated by TCRdb to about 2021). What this sample's time point label stands for: baseline before first vaccination. The library was built by means of the immunoSEQ multiplex PCR assay. This is the immuneACCESS table as TCRdb keeps it, with only in-frame sequences that have V and J called. A part of the clones is gone; compared with another copy, unresolved V genes explain less than half, and the rest is unexplained. A total of around 200,000 clones appear in this sample, around 88% of them only once. The biggest ten clones account for approximately 0.49% of the sample. The material was peripheral blood, obtained on day 0 of AZD1222 vaccination. All receptors derive from an adult in good health.

The chain links TRBV5-1 to TRBJ1-6; D is unresolved. This CDR3 contains 15 residues. Per the germline V gene, CDR1 is SGHRS and CDR2 is YFSETQ. V shed 0 bases and J shed 6 bases, with 10 bases lying between them. The CDR3 reads CASSLEGGSNSPLHF. The CDR3 DNA reads as TGCGCCAGCAGCTTGGAAGGAGGGTCTAATTCACCCCTCCACTTT.

The chain combines TRBV6-5 with TRBJ2-1; D uncertain. The V end lost 6 bases, the J end lost 6 bases, and 15 bases lay between the germline ends. Per the germline V gene, CDR1 is MNHEY and CDR2 is SVGAGI. The CDR3 has 14 residues. Here the CDR3 reads CASRDLWTPNEQFF. CDR3 in DNA: TGTGCCAGCAGGGACCTTTGGACCCCCAATGAGCAGTTCTTC.

The rearrangement uses TRBV19 and TRBJ2-2; D not resolved. Trimming stripped 4 bases from V and 2 bases from J, with 14 bases between. The CDR3 has 16 residues. The germline V gene has CDR1 LNHDA and CDR2 SQIVND (reference sequence). The CDR3, as DNA: TGTGCCAGTAGTACTTCTCGGGCCCGCAACACCGGGGAGCTGTTTTTT. This codes for CASSTSRARNTGELFF.

The V gene is TRBV19, the J gene TRBJ1-5, with a possible D match to TRBD1 (5 bases). The CDR3 is 14 residues long. V was cut by 4 bases and J by 1 base, with 8 bases left in between. Germline CDR1 reads LNHDA; CDR2 reads SQIVND (reference sequence). The CDR3 is CASSRGASNQPQHF. In DNA form, the CDR3 reads TGTGCCAGTAGTAGGGGCGCAAGCAATCAGCCCCAGCATTTT.

This chain joins TRBV6-5 and TRBJ2-1, with a weak D call TRBD2 (5 bases). Germline V gives CDR1 MNHEY, CDR2 SVGAGI. CDR3 length equals 12 residues. V lost 7 bases and J lost 6, with 10 bases in between. CDR3 coding DNA: TGTGCCAGCAACGAGAGGGTCAATGAGCAGTTCTTC. This translates into CASNERVNEQFF.

This chain links TRBV9 with TRBJ1-6, with D possibly being TRBD1 (5 bases). CDR1 is SGDLS, CDR2 YYNGEE, per germline. Trimming took off 1 base at V and 0 bases at J, with 8 bases between the two ends. This CDR3 has 16 residues. DNA of the CDR3: TGTGCCAGCAGCGTATCCGGGGGCTCCTATAATTCACCCCTCCACTTT. It encodes CASSVSGGSYNSPLHF.

The rearrangement uses TRBV10-3 and TRBJ2-7; D gene uncertain. Germline CDR1 reads ENHRY; CDR2 reads SYGVKD. This CDR3 comprises 13 residues. With 2 bases removed from V and 6 bases from J, the gap between germline ends came to 11 bases. This chain's CDR3 is CAISEPESGEQYF. The CDR3 DNA sequence: TGTGCCATCAGTGAGCCCGAATCGGGCGAGCAGTACTTC.

The count of this clone is one. The chain uses TRBV7-3 and TRBJ2-5; TRBD2 matches 16 bases. Germline CDR1 SGHTA, CDR2 FQGTGA. With V trimmed by 5 bases and J by 5 bases, 8 bases remained unmatched. The CDR3 has 17 amino acids. CDR3 DNA: TGTGCCAGCAGCCCGTGGGGACTAGCGGGAGGGCGGGAGACCCAGTACTTC. This translates into CASSPWGLAGGRETQYF.

The V gene is TRBV28, the J gene TRBJ1-2; the D is unclear. Looked up from germline, CDR1 is MDHEN and CDR2 is SYDVKM. Trimming cost V 3 bases and J 5 bases, with 13 bases left between them. The CDR3 contains 14 residues. The DNA for the CDR3 is TGTGCCAGCAGTTTTCGGGATTTATTTTATGGCTACACCTTC. Its protein product is CASSFRDLFYGYTF.

This sequence joins TRBV6-5 and TRBJ2-5; D is unresolved. Trimming stripped 4 bases from V and 3 bases from J, with 15 bases between. Germline V gene data show CDR1 as MNHEY and CDR2 as SVGAGI. The CDR3 runs to 15 residues. In DNA, the CDR3 is TGTGCCAGCAGTTCCCGACTCAGACTTGAAGAGACCCAGTACTTC. This translates into CASSSRLRLEETQYF.

A single count supports this clone. The J gene is TRBJ1-1, the V gene TRBV20-1, with a tentative D call TRBD1 (6 bases). CDR1 DFQATT and CDR2 SNEGSKA come from the germline V gene (reference sequence). This CDR3 has 14 amino acids. V lost 3 bases and J 1 base, leaving 12 bases between the germline ends. This CDR3 reads CSASPGTPNTEAFF. In nucleotides, the CDR3 is TGCAGTGCTAGTCCCGGGACACCGAACACTGAAGCTTTCTTT.

CDR3 DNA: TGTGCCAGCAGCTTGGGGGACAGGGAGAATGGCTACACCTTC. Protein: CASSLGDRENGYTF. This sequence joins TRBV5-5 and TRBJ1-2, with 9 bases aligning to TRBD1. CDR1 and CDR2 from the germline V gene are SGHKS and YYEKEE (reference sequence). V shed 0 bases, J shed 6 bases, and the junction held 3 bases outside the gene matches. This CDR3 comprises 14 residues.

The V and J genes are TRBV19 and TRBJ2-1; D not resolved. Deletions cut 2 bases from V and 0 bases from J, with 5 bases between. This CDR3 has 14 residues. From germline, CDR1 is LNHDA and CDR2 SQIVND (reference sequence). The CDR3 coding sequence is TGTGCCAGTAGTATACGCCTCTCCTACAATGAGCAGTTCTTC. Translation gives CASSIRLSYNEQFF.

The chain uses TRBV30 and TRBJ1-2, with 7 bases matching TRBD1. This CDR3 is built from 13 residues. The V gene end was trimmed by 4 bases and the J gene end by 5 bases; junction bases not matched to a gene: 7. The germline CDR1 and CDR2 sequences are GTSNPN and SVGIG (reference sequence). The CDR3 DNA sequence: TGTGCCTGGACTCCCGGACAGGATTATGGCTACACCTTC. Translation: CAWTPGQDYGYTF.

The chain recombines TRBV7-8 with TRBJ2-3; 9 bases line up with TRBD1. This CDR3 spans 15 amino acids. V lost 2 bases and J lost 3; bases outside the gene matches: 3. Germline V lookup: CDR1 SGHVS, CDR2 FQNEAQ. CDR3 in amino acids: CASSLRQGETDTQYF. Here the CDR3 DNA reads TGTGCCAGCAGCTTAAGACAGGGGGAGACAGATACGCAGTATTTT.

The chain has TRBV3-1 (or the pseudogene TRBV3-2) and TRBJ2-1; 8 bases map to TRBD2. CDR1 is LGHDT and CDR2 is YNNKEL in the germline V gene (reference sequence). V gave up 1 base and J gave up 6 bases; unmatched junction bases: 8. The length of the CDR3 is 16 residues. The CDR3 DNA reads as TGTGCCAGCAGCCAAGGTAGCGGGAACCTCGGCAATGAGCAGTTCTTC. This gives the protein CASSQGSGNLGNEQFF.

The chain couples TRBV30 to TRBJ1-5; weak D call: TRBD1 (5 bases). The CDR3 has 14 residues. Trimming pared 0 bases from V and 0 bases from J, leaving 6 bases between. Germline V CDR1 and CDR2: GTSNPN, SVGIG (reference sequence). The CDR3 coding sequence is TGTGCCTGGAGTGTAGGGGATAGCAATCAGCCCCAGCATTTT. This sequence encodes CAWSVGDSNQPQHF.

This clone was seen just once. The chain combines TRBV3-1 (or the pseudogene TRBV3-2) with TRBJ1-2, with D maybe TRBD1 (5 bases). V gave up 0 bases and J gave up 4 bases, with 9 bases separating them. Germline lookup yields CDR1 LGHDT and CDR2 YNNKEL (reference sequence). This CDR3 spans 14 amino acids. CDR3 coding DNA: TGTGCCAGCAGCCAAGACCGGGGACCCTATGGCTACACCTTC. This encodes CASSQDRGPYGYTF.

This chain joins TRBV6-5 and TRBJ2-2; 7 positions match TRBD2. Germline V gene data show CDR1 as MNHEY and CDR2 as SVGAGI. Trimming cost V 6 bases and J 0 bases; bases outside gene matches: 4. The CDR3 has 15 residues. CDR3 sequence reads: CASRKGRANTGELFF. CDR3 DNA sequence: TGTGCCAGCAGAAAAGGGAGGGCGAACACCGGGGAGCTGTTTTTT.

The chain carries TRBV5-6 and TRBJ1-5; D is undetermined. The length of the CDR3 is 16 residues. Trimming took 2 bases from V and 0 from J, leaving 12 bases between them. The germline gives CDR1 SGHDT, CDR2 YYEEEE. The CDR3 DNA reads TGTGCCAGCAGCTTCGGCAGAAGTATTAGCAATCAGCCCCAGCATTTT. The encoded protein is CASSFGRSISNQPQHF.

The V gene is TRBV7-2, the J gene TRBJ2-7; D gene ambiguous. The CDR3 totals 14 residues. CDR1 and CDR2 from the germline V gene are SGHTA and FQGNSA. V lost 2 bases, J lost 4 bases, and 12 bases lay in between. The CDR3 bases are TGTGCCAGCAGCTTAATGGGTCGCCTGTACGAGCAGTACTTC. The encoded protein is CASSLMGRLYEQYF. The variable domain in full, completed from reference TRBV7-2 and TRBJ2-7, reads GAGVSQSPSNKVTEKGKDVELRCDPISGHTALYWYRQSLGQGLEFLIYFQGNSAPDKSGLPSDRFSAERTGGSVSTLTIQRTQQEDSAVYLCASSLMGRLYEQYFGPGTRLTVT.

V usage is TRBV24-1 and J usage is TRBJ1-2; D perhaps matches TRBD1 (5 bases). V lost 5 bases and J 4 bases, leaving 13 bases between the germline ends. CDR3 length: 14 residues. The V gene's germline CDR1 is KGHDR and CDR2 SFDVKD. The CDR3: CATSVSGQVYGYTF. For the CDR3, the DNA is TGTGCCACCAGTGTGTCGGGGCAGGTCTATGGCTACACCTTC.